Listed below are T cell receptor beta chains from one sample, sequenced in a study of blood T cell repertoires in COVID-19. Some clones are missing from TCRdb's copy, which holds only in-frame ones; the method was immunoSEQ multiplex PCR. The sample holds some 170,000 clones, more than 75% seen once. The sample comprised peripheral blood. All receptors derive from a woman between 65 and 79 years old with acute or convalescent COVID-19. CDR3s include the opening cysteine and the closing phenylalanine or tryptophan. Each record gives: J gene, clone size, V gene, D gene, CDR3 protein, CDR3 DNA. D genes are given only for firm matches. Some rows mark clone size as missing; the rest say once, few, many or name a class of expanded clone.

J: TRBJ1-6
size: NA
V: TRBV2
D: TRBD1
CDR3: CASSEGDRVGTSHNSPLHF
DNA: TGTGCCAGCAGTGAGGGGGACAGGGTCGGGACTTCTCATAATTCACCCCTCCACTTT

J: TRBJ1-2
size: NA
V: TRBV28
D: NA
CDR3: CASSLAGEYGYTF
DNA: TGTGCCAGCAGTTTGGCAGGGGAGTATGGCTACACCTTC

J: TRBJ1-2
size: NA
V: TRBV30
D: TRBD1
CDR3: CAWSRGTIRDRGRSNYGYTF
DNA: TGTGCCTGGAGTAGAGGTACCATCCGGGACAGGGGTCGGAGTAACTATGGCTACACCTTC

J: TRBJ2-3
size: NA
V: TRBV18
D: TRBD1
CDR3: CASSPQAQGAADTQYF
DNA: TGTGCCAGCTCACCACAAGCACAGGGGGCCGCAGATACGCAGTATTTT

J: TRBJ2-3
size: NA
V: TRBV7-6
D: NA
CDR3: CASSPTGQALTDTQYF
DNA: TGTGCCAGCAGCCCGACCGGACAAGCTCTCACAGATACGCAGTATTTT

J: TRBJ2-7
size: NA
V: TRBV28
D: NA
CDR3: CASSSLSYYEQYF
DNA: TGTGCCAGCAGTTCCCTTTCCTACTACGAGCAGTACTTC

J: TRBJ2-2
size: once
V: TRBV19
D: NA
CDR3: CASSVGIMGTGELFF
DNA: TGTGCCAGTAGTGTCGGGATTATGGGCACCGGGGAGCTGTTTTTT

J: TRBJ1-2
size: NA
V: TRBV4-3
D: TRBD1
CDR3: CASSQVARGRFDGYTF
DNA: TGCGCCAGCAGCCAAGTAGCCAGGGGGCGCTTTGATGGCTACACCTTC

J: TRBJ1-5
size: once
V: TRBV18
D: TRBD1
CDR3: CASSPSGGRDQPQHF
DNA: TGTGCCAGCTCACCCTCAGGGGGCAGGGATCAGCCCCAGCATTTT

J: TRBJ2-3
size: NA
V: TRBV6-2/TRBV6-3
D: TRBD1
CDR3: CASSSTGGEDTQYF
DNA: TGTGCCAGCAGTTCAACAGGGGGCGAAGATACGCAGTATTTT

J: TRBJ2-5
size: NA
V: TRBV7-2
D: NA
CDR3: CASTDLRGQETQYF
DNA: TGTGCCAGCACCGACCTCAGGGGTCAAGAGACCCAGTACTTC

J: TRBJ2-1
size: NA
V: TRBV6-5
D: TRBD2
CDR3: CASSSGLAYNEQFF
DNA: TGTGCCAGCAGTTCGGGACTAGCCTACAATGAGCAGTTCTTC

J: TRBJ1-4
size: NA
V: TRBV6-6
D: TRBD1
CDR3: CASSPNHPGQINEKLFF
DNA: TGTGCCAGCAGTCCGAACCACCCGGGACAGATAAATGAAAAACTGTTTTTT

J: TRBJ2-1
size: NA
V: TRBV6-2/TRBV6-3
D: TRBD2
CDR3: CASSYVETSVWMWNEQFF
DNA: TGTGCCAGCAGTTACGTCGAGACTAGCGTCTGGATGTGGAATGAGCAGTTCTTC

J: TRBJ2-2
size: NA
V: TRBV30
D: TRBD2
CDR3: CAWGLVHTGELFF
DNA: TGTGCCTGGGGACTAGTTCACACCGGGGAGCTGTTTTTT

J: TRBJ1-4
size: NA
V: TRBV7-9
D: NA
CDR3: CASSYTQATNEKLFF
DNA: TGTGCCAGCAGCTATACCCAGGCAACTAATGAAAAACTGTTTTTT

J: TRBJ1-2
size: NA
V: TRBV15
D: NA
CDR3: CATSSRGFIGYTF
DNA: TGTGCCACCTCTAGCAGGGGCTTTATCGGCTACACCTTC